Listed below are T cell receptor beta chains from one sample, sequenced in a study of pediatric ulcerative colitis. The repertoire was sequenced with immunoSEQ multiplex PCR; TCRdb's copy has only in-frame clones and lacks some. The data show roughly 16,000 clones, approximately 69% seen once. Specimen: gut tissue. All receptors derive from a girl aged 5-17 years with moderate ulcerative colitis. Both conserved end residues are part of each CDR3. A D gene is named only where the DNA matches it firmly.

J: TRBJ1-3
D: NA
V: TRBV25-1
CDR3: CASSVGSGNTIYF

J: TRBJ2-2
D: NA
V: TRBV10-2
CDR3: CASRDDKFANTGELFF

J: TRBJ1-2
D: NA
V: TRBV6-6
CDR3: CASRQGVGDYGYTF

J: TRBJ1-1
D: NA
V: TRBV19
CDR3: CASSIVGGVTEAFF

J: TRBJ2-7
D: NA
V: TRBV5-4
CDR3: CASSLTGRGSYEQYF

J: TRBJ2-1
D: NA
V: TRBV5-6
CDR3: CASSPREGDYNEQFF

J: TRBJ2-2
D: NA
V: TRBV19
CDR3: CASSPLANTGELFF

J: TRBJ1-2
D: TRBD1
V: TRBV6-5
CDR3: CASSYSGQGPYGYTF

J: TRBJ1-1
D: NA
V: TRBV12-5
CDR3: CASGLVDSLPLNTEAFF

J: TRBJ2-1
D: NA
V: TRBV27
CDR3: CASSRPLWTGNNEQFF

J: TRBJ1-1
D: NA
V: TRBV5-1
CDR3: CASRPAPENTEAFF

J: TRBJ2-2
D: NA
V: TRBV11-3
CDR3: CASSLVAGGRTGELFF

J: TRBJ1-1
D: NA
V: TRBV7-9
CDR3: CASSFGMMTAEEF

J: TRBJ2-7
D: NA
V: TRBV5-4
CDR3: CASSYGPGGSYEQYF

J: TRBJ2-3
D: NA
V: TRBV7-9
CDR3: CASDTGTGGTDTQYF

J: TRBJ2-1
D: NA
V: TRBV28
CDR3: CASSFGGQANEQFF

J: TRBJ2-7
D: NA
V: TRBV27
CDR3: CASSLDSGDYEQYF

J: TRBJ1-5
D: NA
V: TRBV6-1
CDR3: CASSEGKGVNQPQHF

J: TRBJ2-1
D: NA
V: TRBV7-3
CDR3: CASSSAQGAITRYNEQFF

J: TRBJ1-6
D: NA
V: TRBV30
CDR3: CAWRQGYYSPLHF